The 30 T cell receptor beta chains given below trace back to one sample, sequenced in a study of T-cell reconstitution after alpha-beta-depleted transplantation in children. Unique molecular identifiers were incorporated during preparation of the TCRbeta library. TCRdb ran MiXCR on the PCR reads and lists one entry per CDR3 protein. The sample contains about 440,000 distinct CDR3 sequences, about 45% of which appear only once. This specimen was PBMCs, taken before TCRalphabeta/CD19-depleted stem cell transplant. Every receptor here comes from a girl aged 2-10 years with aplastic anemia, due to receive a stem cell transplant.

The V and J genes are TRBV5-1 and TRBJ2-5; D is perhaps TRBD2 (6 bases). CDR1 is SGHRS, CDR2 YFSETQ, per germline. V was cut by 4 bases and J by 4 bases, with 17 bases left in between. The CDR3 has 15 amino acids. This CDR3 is CASSRPSGLLETQYF. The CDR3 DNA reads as TGCGCCAGCAGCAGACCCTCGGGACTTCTAGAGACCCAGTACTTC.

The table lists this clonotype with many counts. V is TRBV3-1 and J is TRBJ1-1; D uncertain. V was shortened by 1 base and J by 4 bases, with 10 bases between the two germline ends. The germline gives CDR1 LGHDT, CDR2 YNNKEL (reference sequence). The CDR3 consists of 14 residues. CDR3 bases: TGTGCCAGCAGCCAAGTAGCGGGTATCACTGAAGCTTTCTTT. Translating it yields CASSQVAGITEAFF.

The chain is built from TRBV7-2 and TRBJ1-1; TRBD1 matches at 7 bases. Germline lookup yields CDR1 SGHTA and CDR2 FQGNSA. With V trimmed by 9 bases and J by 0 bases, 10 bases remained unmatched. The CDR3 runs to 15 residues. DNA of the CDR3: TGTGCCAGAGGGGGATCTACAGGGGTGAACACTGAAGCTTTCTTT. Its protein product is CARGGSTGVNTEAFF.

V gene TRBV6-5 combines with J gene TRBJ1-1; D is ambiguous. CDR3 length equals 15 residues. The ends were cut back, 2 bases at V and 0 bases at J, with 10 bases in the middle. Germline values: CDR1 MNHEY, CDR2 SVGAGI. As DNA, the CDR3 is TGTGCCAGCAGTTACCCTGCCCTGCTGAACACTGAAGCTTTCTTT. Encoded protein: CASSYPALLNTEAFF.

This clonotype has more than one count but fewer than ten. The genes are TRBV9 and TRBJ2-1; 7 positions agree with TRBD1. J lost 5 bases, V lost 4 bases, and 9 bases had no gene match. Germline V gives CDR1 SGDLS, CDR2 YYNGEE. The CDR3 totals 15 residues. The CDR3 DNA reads TGTGCCAGCAGCCCTTACCCCGGGACAGACAATGAGCAGTTCTTC. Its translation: CASSPYPGTDNEQFF.

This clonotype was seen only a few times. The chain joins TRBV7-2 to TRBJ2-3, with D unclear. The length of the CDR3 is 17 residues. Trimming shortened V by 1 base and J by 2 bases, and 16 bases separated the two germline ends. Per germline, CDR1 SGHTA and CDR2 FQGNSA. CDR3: CASSLVGSRSDTDTQYF. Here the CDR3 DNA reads TGTGCCAGCAGCTTAGTCGGCTCTCGGTCAGACACAGATACGCAGTATTTT.

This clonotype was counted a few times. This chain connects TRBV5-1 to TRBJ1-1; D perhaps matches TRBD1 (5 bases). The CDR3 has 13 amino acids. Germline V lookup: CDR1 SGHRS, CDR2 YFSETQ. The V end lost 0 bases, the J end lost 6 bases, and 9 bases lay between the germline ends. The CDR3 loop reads CASSLAQGAEAFF. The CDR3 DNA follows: TGCGCCAGCAGCTTGGCCCAGGGAGCTGAAGCTTTCTTT. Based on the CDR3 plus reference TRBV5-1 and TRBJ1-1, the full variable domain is KAGVTQTPRYLIKTRGQQVTLSCSPISGHRSVSWYQQTPGQGLQFLFEYFSETQRNKGNFPGRFSGRQFSNSRSEMNVSTLELGDSALYLCASSLAQGAEAFFGQGTRLTVV.

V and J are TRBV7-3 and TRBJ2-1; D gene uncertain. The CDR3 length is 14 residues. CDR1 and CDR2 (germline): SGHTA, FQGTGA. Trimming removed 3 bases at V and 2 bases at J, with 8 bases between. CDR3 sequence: CASSFDGTYNEQFF. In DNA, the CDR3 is TGTGCCAGCAGCTTCGACGGTACCTACAATGAGCAGTTCTTC. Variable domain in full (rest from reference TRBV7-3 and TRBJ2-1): GAGVSQTPSNKVTEKGKYVELRCDPISGHTALYWYRQSLGQGPEFLIYFQGTGAADDSGLPNDRFFAVRPEGSVSTLKIQRTERGDSAVYLCASSFDGTYNEQFFGPGTRLTVL.

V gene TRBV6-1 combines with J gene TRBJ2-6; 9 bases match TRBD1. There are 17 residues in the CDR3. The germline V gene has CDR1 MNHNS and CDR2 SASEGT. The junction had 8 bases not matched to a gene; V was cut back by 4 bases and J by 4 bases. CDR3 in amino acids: CASSARTGVLGANVLTF. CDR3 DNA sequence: TGTGCCAGCAGTGCCCGGACAGGGGTATTGGGGGCCAACGTCCTGACTTTC.

CDR3 DNA: TGTGCCAGCAGCCGGGGACAGGGGGAGGTTGGGGCCAACGTCCTGACTTTC. It translates to CASSRGQGEVGANVLTF. V gene TRBV12-3 or TRBV12-4 combines with J gene TRBJ2-6; 11 bases align to TRBD1. V lost 6 bases to trimming and J lost 3 bases; unmatched junction nucleotides: 7. This CDR3 contains 17 residues.

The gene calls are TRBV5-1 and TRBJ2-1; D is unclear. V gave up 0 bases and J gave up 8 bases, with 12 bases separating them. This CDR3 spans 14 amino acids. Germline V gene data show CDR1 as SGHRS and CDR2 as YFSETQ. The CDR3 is CASSLVGSVDEQFF. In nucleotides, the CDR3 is TGCGCCAGCAGCTTGGTGGGTTCGGTCGATGAGCAGTTCTTC.

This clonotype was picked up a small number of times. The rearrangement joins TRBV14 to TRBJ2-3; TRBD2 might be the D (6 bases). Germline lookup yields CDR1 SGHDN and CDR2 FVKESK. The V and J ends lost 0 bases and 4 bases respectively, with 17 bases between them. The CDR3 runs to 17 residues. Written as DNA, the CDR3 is TGTGCCAGCAGCCAAGATCTCGGGGGAGTTTTTTCAGATACGCAGTATTTT. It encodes CASSQDLGGVFSDTQYF.

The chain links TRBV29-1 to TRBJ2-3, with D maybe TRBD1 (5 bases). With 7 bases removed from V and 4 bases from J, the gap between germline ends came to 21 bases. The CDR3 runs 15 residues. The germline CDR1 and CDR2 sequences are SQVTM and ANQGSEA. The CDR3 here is CSALMKSGAADTQYF. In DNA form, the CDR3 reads TGCAGCGCCCTAATGAAGTCTGGGGCGGCAGATACGCAGTATTTT.

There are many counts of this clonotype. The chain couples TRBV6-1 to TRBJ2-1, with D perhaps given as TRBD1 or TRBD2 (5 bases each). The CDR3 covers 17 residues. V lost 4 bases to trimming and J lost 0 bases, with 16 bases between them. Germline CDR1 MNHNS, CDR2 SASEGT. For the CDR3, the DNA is TGTGCCAGCAGTGGTTCCGGGGCGGTCCGCTCCTACAATGAGCAGTTCTTC. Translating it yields CASSGSGAVRSYNEQFF.

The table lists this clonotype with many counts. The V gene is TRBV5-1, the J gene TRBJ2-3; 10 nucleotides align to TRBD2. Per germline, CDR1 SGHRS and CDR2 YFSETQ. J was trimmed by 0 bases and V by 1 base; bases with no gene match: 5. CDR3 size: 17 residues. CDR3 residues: CASSLTSGTSSTDTQYF. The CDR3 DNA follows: TGCGCCAGCAGCTTGACTAGCGGGACATCTAGCACAGATACGCAGTATTTT.

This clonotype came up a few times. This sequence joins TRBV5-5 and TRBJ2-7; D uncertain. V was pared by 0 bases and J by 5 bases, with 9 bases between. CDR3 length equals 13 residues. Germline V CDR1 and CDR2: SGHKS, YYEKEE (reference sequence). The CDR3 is CASSLGLGDEQYF. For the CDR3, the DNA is TGTGCCAGCAGCTTGGGGCTAGGAGACGAGCAGTACTTC.

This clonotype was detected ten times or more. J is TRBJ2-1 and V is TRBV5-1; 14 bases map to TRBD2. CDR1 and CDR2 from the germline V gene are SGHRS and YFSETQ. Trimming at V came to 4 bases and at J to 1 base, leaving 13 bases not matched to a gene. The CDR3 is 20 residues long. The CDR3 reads CASSRSGLAGDDRSYNEQFF. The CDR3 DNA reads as TGCGCCAGCAGCCGGTCGGGACTAGCGGGAGACGATCGGTCCTACAATGAGCAGTTCTTC.

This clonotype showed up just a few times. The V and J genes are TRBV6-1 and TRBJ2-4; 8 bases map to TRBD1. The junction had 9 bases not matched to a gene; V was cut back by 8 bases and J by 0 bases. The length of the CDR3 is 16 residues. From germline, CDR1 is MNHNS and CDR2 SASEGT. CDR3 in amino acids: CASGSRQGIAKNIQYF. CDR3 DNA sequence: TGTGCCAGCGGATCGAGACAGGGGATAGCCAAAAACATTCAGTACTTC.

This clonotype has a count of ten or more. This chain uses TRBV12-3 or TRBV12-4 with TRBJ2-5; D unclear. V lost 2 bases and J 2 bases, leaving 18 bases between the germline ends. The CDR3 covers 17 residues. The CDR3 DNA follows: TGTGCCAGCAGTTTATATGAGATAGAAATGGGTCAAGAGACCCAGTACTTC. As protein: CASSLYEIEMGQETQYF.

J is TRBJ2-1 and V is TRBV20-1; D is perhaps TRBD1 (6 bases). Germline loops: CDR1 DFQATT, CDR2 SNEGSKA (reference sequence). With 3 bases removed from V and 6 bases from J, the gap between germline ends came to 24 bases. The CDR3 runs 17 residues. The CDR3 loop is CSASPPHKQETGNEQFF. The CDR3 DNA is TGCAGTGCTAGCCCCCCCCACAAACAGGAGACAGGCAATGAGCAGTTCTTC.

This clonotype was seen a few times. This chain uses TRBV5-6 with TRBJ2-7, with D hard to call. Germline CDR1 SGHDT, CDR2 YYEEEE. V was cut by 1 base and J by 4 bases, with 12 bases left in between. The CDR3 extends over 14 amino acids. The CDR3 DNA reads TGTGCCAGCAGCTTGCGGGTGTTCCTGTACGAGCAGTACTTC. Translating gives CASSLRVFLYEQYF. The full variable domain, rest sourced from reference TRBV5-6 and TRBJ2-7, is DAGVTQSPTHLIKTRGQQVTLRCSPKSGHDTVSWYQQALGQGPQFIFQYYEEEERQRGNFPDRFSGHQFPNYSSELNVNALLLGDSALYLCASSLRVFLYEQYFGPGTRLTVT.

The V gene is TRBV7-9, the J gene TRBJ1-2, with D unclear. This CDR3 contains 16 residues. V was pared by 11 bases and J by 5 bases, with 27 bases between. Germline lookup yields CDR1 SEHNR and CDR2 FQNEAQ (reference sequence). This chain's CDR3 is CAVLESLLGREYGYTF. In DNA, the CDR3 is TGTGCCGTCCTGGAAAGTCTCCTAGGACGGGAGTATGGCTACACCTTC.

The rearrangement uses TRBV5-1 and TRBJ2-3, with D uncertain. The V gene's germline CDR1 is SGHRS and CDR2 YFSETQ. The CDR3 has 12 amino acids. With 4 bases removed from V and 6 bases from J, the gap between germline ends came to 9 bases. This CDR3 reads CASSGSGDTQYF. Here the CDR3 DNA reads TGCGCCAGCAGCGGTTCTGGGGATACGCAGTATTTT.

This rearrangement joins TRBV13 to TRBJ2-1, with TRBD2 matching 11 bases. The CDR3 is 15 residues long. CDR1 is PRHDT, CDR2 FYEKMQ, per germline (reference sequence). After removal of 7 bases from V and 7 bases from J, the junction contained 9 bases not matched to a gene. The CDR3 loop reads CASTPLAGGPNEQFF. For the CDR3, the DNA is TGTGCCAGCACCCCTTTAGCGGGAGGGCCGAATGAGCAGTTCTTC. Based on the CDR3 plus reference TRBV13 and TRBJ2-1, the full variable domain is AAGVIQSPRHLIKEKRETATLKCYPIPRHDTVYWYQQGPGQDPQFLISFYEKMQSDKGSIPDRFSAQQFSDYHSELNMSSLELGDSALYFCASTPLAGGPNEQFFGPGTRLTVL.

CDR3 sequence (DNA): TGTGCCCACGGACTAGCGGGATTTCAGAATGAGCAGTTCTTC. It translates to CAHGLAGFQNEQFF. This rearrangement joins TRBV30 to TRBJ2-1; TRBD2 matches 12 bases. CDR3 length equals 14 residues. The trim removed 8 bases at V and 7 bases at J, leaving 9 bases unmatched. The germline V gene has CDR1 GTSNPN and CDR2 SVGIG (reference sequence).

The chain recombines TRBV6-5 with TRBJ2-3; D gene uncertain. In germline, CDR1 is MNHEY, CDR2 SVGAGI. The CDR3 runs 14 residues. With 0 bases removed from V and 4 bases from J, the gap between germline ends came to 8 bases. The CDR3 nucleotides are TGTGCCAGCAGTTACTCGCCTGGCGCAGATACGCAGTATTTT. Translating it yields CASSYSPGADTQYF.

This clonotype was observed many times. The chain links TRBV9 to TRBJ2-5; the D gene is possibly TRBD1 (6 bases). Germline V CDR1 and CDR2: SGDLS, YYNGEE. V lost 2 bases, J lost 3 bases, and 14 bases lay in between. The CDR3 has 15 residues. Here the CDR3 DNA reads TGTGCCAGCAGCGTCATAAACAGGGTAAAAGAGACCCAGTACTTC. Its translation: CASSVINRVKETQYF. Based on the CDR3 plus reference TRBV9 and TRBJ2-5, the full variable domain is DSGVTQTPKHLITATGQRVTLRCSPRSGDLSVYWYQQSLDQGLQFLIQYYNGEERAKGNILERFSAQQFPDLHSELNLSSLELGDSALYFCASSVINRVKETQYFGPGTRLLVL.

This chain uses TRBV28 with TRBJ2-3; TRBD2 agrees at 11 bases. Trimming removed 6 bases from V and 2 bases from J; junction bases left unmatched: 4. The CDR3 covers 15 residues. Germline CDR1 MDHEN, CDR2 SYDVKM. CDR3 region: CASRGTSGYTDTQYF. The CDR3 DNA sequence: TGTGCCAGCAGGGGGACTAGCGGATACACAGATACGCAGTATTTT.

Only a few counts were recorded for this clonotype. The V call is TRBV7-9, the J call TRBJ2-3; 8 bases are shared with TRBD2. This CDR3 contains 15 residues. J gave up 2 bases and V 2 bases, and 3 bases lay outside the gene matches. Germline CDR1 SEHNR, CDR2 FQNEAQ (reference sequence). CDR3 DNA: TGTGCCAGCAGCTTATTACTAGCGGCCACAGATACGCAGTATTTT. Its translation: CASSLLLAATDTQYF.

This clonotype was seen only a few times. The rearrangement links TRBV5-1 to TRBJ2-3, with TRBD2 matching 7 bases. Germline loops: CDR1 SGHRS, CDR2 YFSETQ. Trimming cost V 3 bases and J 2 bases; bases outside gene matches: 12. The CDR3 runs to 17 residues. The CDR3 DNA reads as TGCGCCAGCAGCTGGATGATAGCGGGTATCCCCACAGATACGCAGTATTTT. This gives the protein CASSWMIAGIPTDTQYF. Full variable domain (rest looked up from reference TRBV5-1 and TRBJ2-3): KAGVTQTPRYLIKTRGQQVTLSCSPISGHRSVSWYQQTPGQGLQFLFEYFSETQRNKGNFPGRFSGRQFSNSRSEMNVSTLELGDSALYLCASSWMIAGIPTDTQYFGPGTRLTVL.